This T cell receptor (beta chain) was captured in a study of cytomegalovirus exposure and HLA in healthy donors. Study-level background: Early on, a data release was issued that held approximately 92 million unique TCRs from HLA-typed donors. Findings of the study overall: Within an earlier analysis, most TCR beta V segments proved productive either about 87% or about 30% of the time. Upon later analysis, TCR association rates were observed to vary by HLA locus, being highest for DRB1 and lowest for HLA-C.

Trimming removed 4 bases from V and 7 bases from J; junction bases left unmatched: 20. Germline V gene sequence: CDR1 LNHDA, CDR2 SQIVND (reference sequence). CDR3 length equals 19 residues. Donors consisted of healthy bone marrow donors. The PCR employed 60 Vbeta primers together with 13 Jbeta primers. Clones were sequenced by immunoSEQ multiplex PCR, and TCRdb holds only the in-frame ones, with some missing. The repertoire holds around 130,000 clones, with more than 80% as singletons. About this clone: The antigen remains undetermined.

The sample was PBMCs. This TCR came from a woman in her 30s in good health and CMV-seropositive. V gene TRBV19 combines with J gene TRBJ2-1, with 9 bases that match TRBD2. The DNA of the CDR3 is TGTGCCAGTAGTACCCTTCACGGGCTAGCGGGATTAGGGGGAAATGAGCAGTTCTTC. Protein sequence: CASSTLHGLAGLGGNEQFF. The full variable domain, in which reference TRBV19 and TRBJ2-1 provide the parts outside the CDR3, is DGGITQSPKYLFRKEGQNVTLSCEQNLNHDAMYWYRQDPGQGLRLIYYSQIVNDFQKGDIAEGYSVSREKKESFPLTVTSAQKNPTAFYLCASSTLHGLAGLGGNEQFFGPGTRLTVL.